This record covers a single T cell receptor (beta chain). The antigen is not known. These data are taken from a study of cytomegalovirus exposure and HLA in healthy donors. Findings of the study overall: Diagnosis of cytomegalovirus status made by the classifier reportedly showed high specificity and sensitivity. In a later analysis, a missense DCLRE1C variant was linked to TCR beta V- and J-gene trimming. Apparent HLA restriction characterized most CMV-associated TCR beta chains in a later analysis. Later analysis placed DRB1 highest and HLA-C lowest in TCR association rates, which differed by HLA locus.

PCR amplification relied on 60 Vbeta primers (plus 13 Jbeta primers). Only in-frame clones appear in the TCRdb table, and some are missing; sequencing was by immunoSEQ multiplex PCR. This table holds approximately 170,000 clones, roughly 80% found once. This CDR3 has 12 amino acids. Germline V CDR1 and CDR2: SNHLY, FYNNEI. Trimming at V came to 9 bases and at J to 8 bases, leaving 9 bases not matched to a gene. The chain employs TRBV2 and TRBJ1-2, with 7 nucleotides matching TRBD1. The origin of this receptor is a female donor in good health and CMV-seronegative. Specimen: PBMCs. CDR3 in amino acids: CARSTGDSGYTF. CDR3 bases: TGTGCCAGATCAACAGGGGACTCCGGCTACACCTTC. Using reference TRBV2 and TRBJ1-2 for the parts outside the CDR3, the full variable domain is EPEVTQTPSHQVTQMGQEVILRCVPISNHLYFYWYRQILGQKVEFLVSFYNNEISEKSEIFDDQFSVERPDGSNFTLKIRSTKLEDSAMYFCARSTGDSGYTFGSGTRLTVV.